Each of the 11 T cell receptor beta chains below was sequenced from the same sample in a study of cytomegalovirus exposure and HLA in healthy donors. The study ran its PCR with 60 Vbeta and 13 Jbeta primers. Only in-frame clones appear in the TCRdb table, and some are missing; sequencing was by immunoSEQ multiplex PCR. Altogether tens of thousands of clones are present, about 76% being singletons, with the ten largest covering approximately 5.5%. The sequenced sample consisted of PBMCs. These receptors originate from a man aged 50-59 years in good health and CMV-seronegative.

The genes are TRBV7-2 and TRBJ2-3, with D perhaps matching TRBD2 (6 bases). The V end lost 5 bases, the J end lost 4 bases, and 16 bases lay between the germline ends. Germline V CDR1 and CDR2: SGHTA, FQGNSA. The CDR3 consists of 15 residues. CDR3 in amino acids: CASSGPGATPDTQYF. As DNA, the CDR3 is TGTGCCAGCAGCGGACCGGGAGCAACCCCAGATACGCAGTATTTT.

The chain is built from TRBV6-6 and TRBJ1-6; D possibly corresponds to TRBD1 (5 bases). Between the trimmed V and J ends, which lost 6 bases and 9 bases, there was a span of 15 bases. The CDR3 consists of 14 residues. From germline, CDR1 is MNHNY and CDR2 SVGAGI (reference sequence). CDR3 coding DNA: TGTGCCAGCAGGCCGGACACCGCCTCTTCACCCCTCCACTTT. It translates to CASRPDTASSPLHF.

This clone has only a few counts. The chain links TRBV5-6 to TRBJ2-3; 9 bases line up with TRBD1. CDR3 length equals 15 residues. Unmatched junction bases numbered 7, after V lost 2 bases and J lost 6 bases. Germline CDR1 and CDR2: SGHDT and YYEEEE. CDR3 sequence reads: CASSLQGAGVDTQYF. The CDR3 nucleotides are TGTGCCAGCAGCTTACAGGGGGCAGGGGTGGATACGCAGTATTTT.

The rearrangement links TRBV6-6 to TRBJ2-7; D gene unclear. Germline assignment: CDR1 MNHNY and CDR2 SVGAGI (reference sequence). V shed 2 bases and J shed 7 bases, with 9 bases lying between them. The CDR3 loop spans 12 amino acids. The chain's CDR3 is CASSYTTEEQYF. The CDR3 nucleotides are TGTGCCAGCAGTTACACAACAGAAGAGCAGTACTTC.

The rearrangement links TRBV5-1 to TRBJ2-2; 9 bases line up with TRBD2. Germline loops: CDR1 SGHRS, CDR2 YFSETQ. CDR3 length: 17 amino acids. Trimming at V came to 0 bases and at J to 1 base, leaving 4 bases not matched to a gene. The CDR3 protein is CASSLAATSGNTGELFF. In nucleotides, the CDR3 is TGCGCCAGCAGCTTGGCCGCGACTAGCGGGAACACCGGGGAGCTGTTTTTT.

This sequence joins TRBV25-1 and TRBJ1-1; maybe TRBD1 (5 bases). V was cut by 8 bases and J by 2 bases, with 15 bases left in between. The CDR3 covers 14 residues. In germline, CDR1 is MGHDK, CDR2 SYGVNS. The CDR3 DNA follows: TGTGCCAGCTTCCGGGGGACCGAAAACACTGAAGCTTTCTTT. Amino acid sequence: CASFRGTENTEAFF. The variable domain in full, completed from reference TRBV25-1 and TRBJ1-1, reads EADIYQTPRYLVIGTGKKITLECSQTMGHDKMYWYQQDPGMELHLIHYSYGVNSTEKGDLSSESTVSRIRTEHFPLTLESARPSHTSQYLCASFRGTENTEAFFGQGTRLTVV.

The CDR3 DNA reads as TGTGCCAGCAGTGGACAGGAGAACACTGAAGCTTTCTTT. Amino acid sequence: CASSGQENTEAFF. The chain links TRBV6-5 to TRBJ1-1, with TRBD1 matching over 7 bases. The CDR3 runs 13 residues. J was trimmed by 1 base and V by 5 bases; bases with no gene match: 1. Germline CDR1 is MNHEY and CDR2 is SVGAGI.

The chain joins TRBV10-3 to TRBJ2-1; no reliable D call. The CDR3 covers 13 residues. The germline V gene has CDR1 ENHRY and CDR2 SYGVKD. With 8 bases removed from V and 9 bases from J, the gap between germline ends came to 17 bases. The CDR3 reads CAISETSVREQFF. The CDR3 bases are TGTGCCATCTCAGAGACATCCGTCCGTGAGCAGTTCTTC.

The CDR3, as DNA: TGCGCCAGCAGCTTCCAGGTCACAGATACGCAGTATTTT. Its translation: CASSFQVTDTQYF. The chain is built from TRBV5-1 and TRBJ2-3; D unresolved. CDR3 length: 13 residues. Trimming left V 2 bases short and J 2 bases short, with 6 bases between. Germline-derived CDR1 and CDR2 are SGHRS and YFSETQ.

Here the CDR3 reads CASREGTGYNSPLHF. The CDR3 region has the DNA TGTGCCAGCAGGGAAGGGACAGGGTATAATTCACCCCTCCACTTT. The chain couples TRBV25-1 to TRBJ1-6; 9 bases match TRBD1. The CDR3 has 15 amino acids. J gave up 4 bases and V 6 bases, and 4 bases lay outside the gene matches. Germline assignment: CDR1 MGHDK and CDR2 SYGVNS.

For the CDR3, the DNA is TGTGCCAGCAGCTTTTCGATAGCGGGGGGCACCGGGGAGCTGTTTTTT. This sequence encodes CASSFSIAGGTGELFF. The V and J genes are TRBV7-2 and TRBJ2-2; TRBD2 agrees at 10 bases. CDR3 size: 16 residues. CDR1 is SGHTA and CDR2 is FQGNSA in the germline V gene. The trim removed 3 bases at V and 4 bases at J, leaving 5 bases unmatched.